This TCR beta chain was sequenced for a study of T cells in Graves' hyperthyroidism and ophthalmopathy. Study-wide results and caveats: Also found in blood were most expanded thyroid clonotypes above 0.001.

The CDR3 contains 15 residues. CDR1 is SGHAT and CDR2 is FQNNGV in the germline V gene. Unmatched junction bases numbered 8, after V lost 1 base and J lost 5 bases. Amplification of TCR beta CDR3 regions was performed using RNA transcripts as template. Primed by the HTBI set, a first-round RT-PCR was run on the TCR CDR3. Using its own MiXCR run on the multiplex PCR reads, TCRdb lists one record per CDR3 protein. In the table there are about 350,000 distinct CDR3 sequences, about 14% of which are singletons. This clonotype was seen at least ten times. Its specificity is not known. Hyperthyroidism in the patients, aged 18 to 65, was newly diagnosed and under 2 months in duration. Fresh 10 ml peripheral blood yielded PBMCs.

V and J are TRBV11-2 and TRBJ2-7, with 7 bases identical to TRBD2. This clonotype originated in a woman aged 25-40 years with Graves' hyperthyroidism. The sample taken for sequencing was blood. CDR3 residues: CASSLVGLADNEQYF. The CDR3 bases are TGTGCCAGCAGCTTAGTAGGGCTAGCGGACAACGAGCAGTACTTC.